The rows below give T cell receptor beta chains drawn from one sample of a study of lymphopenia after photon versus proton radiotherapy. TCRdb's table, derived via immunoSEQ multiplex PCR, lists solely in-frame clones and lacks some. Among 150,000 to 200,000 clones listed, roughly nine tenths were seen once. The sequenced sample was peripheral blood, obtained from a patient treated with photon-based radiotherapy. The receptors stem from a man in his forties or fifties with gastric cancer. Both conserved end residues are part of each CDR3. The order of the fields is clone size, D gene, V gene, J gene, CDR3 protein, CDR3 DNA. The D gene is left open where the match is weak. Only part of the rows carry a size: once, few, many, or a class if the clone is expanded.

abundance: NA
d_gene: NA
v_gene: TRBV18
j_gene: TRBJ2-7
CDR3aa: CASSPGGNEQYF
CDR3nt: TGTGCCAGCTCACCAGGGGGGAACGAGCAGTACTTC

abundance: NA
d_gene: TRBD1
v_gene: TRBV9
j_gene: TRBJ2-7
CDR3aa: CASSARQGAYEQYF
CDR3nt: TGTGCCAGCAGCGCAAGACAGGGAGCCTACGAGCAGTACTTC

abundance: NA
d_gene: TRBD1
v_gene: TRBV6-6
j_gene: TRBJ1-1
CDR3aa: CASRDRVGGTEAFF
CDR3nt: TGTGCCAGCAGAGACAGGGTCGGCGGCACTGAAGCTTTCTTT

abundance: NA
d_gene: NA
v_gene: TRBV9
j_gene: TRBJ2-2
CDR3aa: CASSVEAGELFF
CDR3nt: TGTGCCAGCAGCGTAGAGGCCGGGGAGCTGTTTTTT

abundance: NA
d_gene: NA
v_gene: TRBV6-5
j_gene: TRBJ2-2
CDR3aa: CASSLPSVGAGELFF
CDR3nt: TGTGCCAGCAGCCTCCCGTCTGTGGGAGCCGGGGAGCTGTTTTTT

abundance: NA
d_gene: NA
v_gene: TRBV27
j_gene: TRBJ2-7
CDR3aa: CASSPSGIRRSYEQYF
CDR3nt: TGTGCCAGCAGCCCCTCGGGGATTAGGCGATCCTACGAGCAGTACTTC

abundance: NA
d_gene: NA
v_gene: TRBV25-1
j_gene: TRBJ2-6
CDR3aa: CASSDNRAAGANVLTF
CDR3nt: TGTGCCAGCAGTGATAACAGGGCCGCTGGGGCCAACGTCCTGACTTTC

abundance: NA
d_gene: NA
v_gene: TRBV5-4
j_gene: TRBJ1-1
CDR3aa: CASSQTVNTEAFF
CDR3nt: TGTGCCAGCAGCCAGACAGTGAACACTGAAGCTTTCTTT

abundance: NA
d_gene: TRBD2
v_gene: TRBV9
j_gene: TRBJ2-3
CDR3aa: CASSVVAGGSTDTQYF
CDR3nt: TGTGCCAGCAGCGTAGTAGCGGGAGGGAGCACAGATACGCAGTATTTT

abundance: NA
d_gene: TRBD1
v_gene: TRBV6-5
j_gene: TRBJ2-2
CDR3aa: CASSFTGVTGELFF
CDR3nt: TGTGCCAGCAGTTTCACAGGGGTCACCGGGGAGCTGTTTTTT

abundance: few
d_gene: NA
v_gene: TRBV11-2
j_gene: TRBJ2-4
CDR3aa: CASTSAKNIQYF
CDR3nt: TGTGCCAGCACCTCAGCCAAAAACATTCAGTACTTC

abundance: NA
d_gene: NA
v_gene: TRBV7-2
j_gene: TRBJ2-5
CDR3aa: CASSRDGLAQYF
CDR3nt: TGTGCCAGCAGCCGGGACGGCCTGGCCCAGTACTTC

abundance: once
d_gene: TRBD2
v_gene: TRBV9
j_gene: TRBJ2-7
CDR3aa: CASSPQGLAGVEQYF
CDR3nt: TGTGCCAGCAGCCCCCAGGGACTAGCGGGAGTTGAGCAGTACTTC

abundance: NA
d_gene: TRBD1
v_gene: TRBV19
j_gene: TRBJ1-1
CDR3aa: CASSIPGGTEAFF
CDR3nt: TGTGCCAGTAGTATTCCAGGGGGCACTGAAGCTTTCTTT

abundance: NA
d_gene: NA
v_gene: TRBV28
j_gene: TRBJ2-5
CDR3aa: CASSLGLLRETQYF
CDR3nt: TGTGCCAGCAGCCTGGGACTTCTTAGGGAGACCCAGTACTTC

abundance: NA
d_gene: NA
v_gene: TRBV5-1
j_gene: TRBJ2-2
CDR3aa: CASSGGPGSTGELFF
CDR3nt: TGCGCCAGCAGCGGGGGACCGGGTAGTACCGGGGAGCTGTTTTTT

abundance: NA
d_gene: NA
v_gene: TRBV7-8
j_gene: TRBJ2-2
CDR3aa: CASSRTSNTGELFF
CDR3nt: TGTGCCAGCAGCCGGACGTCGAACACCGGGGAGCTGTTTTTT

abundance: NA
d_gene: TRBD1
v_gene: TRBV29-1
j_gene: TRBJ1-1
CDR3aa: CSVAAGTVNTEAFF
CDR3nt: TGCAGCGTTGCGGCCGGGACAGTGAACACTGAAGCTTTCTTT

abundance: NA
d_gene: NA
v_gene: TRBV5-1
j_gene: TRBJ1-1
CDR3aa: CASSTNYGGNTEAFF
CDR3nt: TGCGCCAGCAGCACAAACTACGGCGGGAACACTGAAGCTTTCTTT

abundance: few
d_gene: NA
v_gene: TRBV7-9
j_gene: TRBJ2-2
CDR3aa: CASSLVGPGELFF
CDR3nt: TGTGCCAGCAGCTTAGTTGGCCCCGGGGAGCTGTTTTTT

abundance: NA
d_gene: NA
v_gene: TRBV5-4
j_gene: TRBJ2-2
CDR3aa: CASSRGTATNTGELFF
CDR3nt: TGTGCCAGCAGCCGCGGGACAGCCACGAACACCGGGGAGCTGTTTTTT

abundance: NA
d_gene: NA
v_gene: TRBV29-1
j_gene: TRBJ2-3
CDR3aa: CSVPGVKGAADTQYF
CDR3nt: TGCAGCGTTCCTGGGGTGAAAGGGGCGGCAGATACGCAGTATTTT

abundance: once
d_gene: NA
v_gene: TRBV11-1
j_gene: TRBJ2-7
CDR3aa: CASSLDSDYEQYF
CDR3nt: TGTGCCAGCAGCTTAGACTCGGACTACGAGCAGTACTTC

abundance: few
d_gene: NA
v_gene: TRBV6-1
j_gene: TRBJ2-4
CDR3aa: CASRPGTAYNIQYF
CDR3nt: TGTGCCAGCAGGCCCGGGACGGCATACAACATTCAGTACTTC

abundance: NA
d_gene: NA
v_gene: TRBV30
j_gene: TRBJ1-1
CDR3aa: CAWSWGGETEAFF
CDR3nt: TGTGCCTGGAGTTGGGGGGGAGAAACTGAAGCTTTCTTT

abundance: once
d_gene: NA
v_gene: TRBV27
j_gene: TRBJ2-7
CDR3aa: CASSLIPRAGVAYEQYF
CDR3nt: TGTGCCAGCAGTTTAATCCCTCGGGCAGGGGTTGCCTACGAGCAGTACTTC

abundance: NA
d_gene: NA
v_gene: TRBV7-9
j_gene: TRBJ1-4
CDR3aa: CASSPDRGLEKLFF
CDR3nt: TGTGCCAGCAGCCCAGACCGGGGGCTAGAAAAACTGTTTTTT

abundance: NA
d_gene: NA
v_gene: TRBV5-4
j_gene: TRBJ1-2
CDR3aa: CASSLDRENGYTF
CDR3nt: TGTGCCAGCAGCTTGGACAGGGAGAATGGCTACACCTTC

abundance: NA
d_gene: TRBD1
v_gene: TRBV2
j_gene: TRBJ2-7
CDR3aa: CASRAGTGAYEQYF
CDR3nt: TGTGCCAGCAGAGCCGGGACAGGGGCCTACGAGCAGTACTTC

abundance: NA
d_gene: TRBD2
v_gene: TRBV27
j_gene: TRBJ2-7
CDR3aa: CASRSLAGVQRQYF
CDR3nt: TGTGCCAGCAGGTCTCTAGCGGGAGTTCAGCGTCAGTACTTC

abundance: NA
d_gene: TRBD1
v_gene: TRBV5-6
j_gene: TRBJ2-5
CDR3aa: CASSWGDRVETQYF
CDR3nt: TGTGCCAGCAGCTGGGGGGACAGGGTAGAGACCCAGTACTTC

abundance: NA
d_gene: TRBD1
v_gene: TRBV5-4
j_gene: TRBJ1-3
CDR3aa: CASHPSGGSGNTIYF
CDR3nt: TGTGCCAGCCACCCCTCAGGGGGATCTGGAAACACCATATATTTT

abundance: NA
d_gene: NA
v_gene: TRBV6-5
j_gene: TRBJ1-1
CDR3aa: CASLCAFF
CDR3nt: TGTGCCAGCTTATGTGCTTTCTTT

abundance: NA
d_gene: NA
v_gene: TRBV7-9
j_gene: TRBJ1-2
CDR3aa: CASSPGGAFGYTF
CDR3nt: TGTGCCAGCAGCCCCGGGGGTGCCTTTGGCTACACCTTC

abundance: NA
d_gene: TRBD1
v_gene: TRBV18
j_gene: TRBJ2-7
CDR3aa: CASSMDRAKQYF
CDR3nt: TGTGCCAGCTCAATGGACAGGGCCAAGCAGTACTTC

abundance: NA
d_gene: NA
v_gene: TRBV2
j_gene: TRBJ2-5
CDR3aa: CASSAQGVPQETQYF
CDR3nt: TGTGCCAGCAGTGCTCAGGGAGTGCCCCAAGAGACCCAGTACTTC

abundance: NA
d_gene: TRBD2
v_gene: TRBV6-1
j_gene: TRBJ2-7
CDR3aa: CASSEFPSGSYEQYF
CDR3nt: TGTGCCAGCAGTGAATTTCCCAGCGGGAGCTACGAGCAGTACTTC

abundance: few
d_gene: NA
v_gene: TRBV25-1
j_gene: TRBJ1-5
CDR3aa: CASSESRRPNQPQHF
CDR3nt: TGTGCCAGCAGTGAAAGTCGGAGGCCCAATCAGCCCCAGCATTTT

abundance: NA
d_gene: NA
v_gene: TRBV27
j_gene: TRBJ2-7
CDR3aa: CASSFRGSYEQYF
CDR3nt: TGTGCCAGCAGTTTTCGGGGCTCCTACGAGCAGTACTTC

abundance: NA
d_gene: TRBD2
v_gene: TRBV5-1
j_gene: TRBJ2-1
CDR3aa: CASSRTSGISSYNEQFF
CDR3nt: TGCGCCAGCAGCCGTACTAGCGGAATAAGCTCCTACAATGAGCAGTTCTTC

abundance: NA
d_gene: NA
v_gene: TRBV5-1
j_gene: TRBJ2-3
CDR3aa: CASSLREPDTQYF
CDR3nt: TGCGCCAGCAGCTTAAGGGAGCCAGATACGCAGTATTTT

abundance: NA
d_gene: TRBD2
v_gene: TRBV6-5
j_gene: TRBJ2-1
CDR3aa: CASSSWTSGRADQFF
CDR3nt: TGTGCCAGCAGTTCTTGGACTAGCGGGAGGGCAGATCAGTTCTTC

abundance: NA
d_gene: NA
v_gene: TRBV21-1
j_gene: TRBJ2-7
CDR3aa: CASSKTTSPYEQYF
CDR3nt: TGTGCCAGCAGCAAAACAACCTCACCCTACGAGCAGTACTTC

abundance: NA
d_gene: TRBD1
v_gene: TRBV7-2
j_gene: TRBJ1-2
CDR3aa: CASSLAGQGTTNYGYTF
CDR3nt: TGTGCCAGCAGCTTAGCCGGACAGGGGACTACTAACTATGGCTACACCTTC

abundance: NA
d_gene: TRBD2
v_gene: TRBV29-1
j_gene: TRBJ2-1
CDR3aa: CSVGSSGRAGGYNEQFF
CDR3nt: TGCAGCGTCGGATCTAGCGGGAGAGCCGGTGGCTACAATGAGCAGTTCTTC

abundance: NA
d_gene: NA
v_gene: TRBV28
j_gene: TRBJ2-3
CDR3aa: CASKPQQGIRTDTQYF
CDR3nt: TGTGCCAGCAAACCCCAACAGGGCATCAGGACAGATACGCAGTATTTT